The text below deals with one T cell receptor beta chain. This clonotype was detected only a few times. Its antigen target is currently unknown. Per-base quality was not reported, and no clone a single base away is much larger than it. The sample's time point label, in plain terms: newly diagnosed GD, antithyroid drugs for less than 3 months. For both TCR sequencing and RNA sequencing, RNA was extracted from PBMCs in TRIzol. Graves' disease was diagnosed according to American Thyroid Association guidelines. Recruitment of patients was carried out at an endocrinology department in Xi'an, China. Each patient gave about 9.1 milliliters of peripheral blood, collected in an EDTA anticoagulant tube. PBMCs were isolated by Ficoll Paque Plus density gradient separation without further T cell sorting. An Agilent 2100 Bioanalyzer and agarose gel were used to assess RNA quality, and a NanoDrop 2000 was used to measure RNA concentration.

The entry originates in a study of regulatory T cells in long-lasting Graves disease (dated by TCRdb to the early 2020s). Study-level background: Newly diagnosed Graves' disease patients had taken antithyroid drugs for less than 3 months. Persistent Graves' disease patients were compared with newly diagnosed Graves' disease patients by peripheral blood TCR sequencing and RNA sequencing. A total of around 35 samples underwent TCR sequencing: around 13 from persistent and around 20 from newly diagnosed Graves' disease patients. The study took place in China and was registered as a clinical trial. Paper-wide results and their limitations: Sequencing and analysis were limited to the TCR beta chain. The authors acknowledged the small sample size as a limitation that may reduce accuracy. Lower TCR Shannon entropy and fewer highly expanded clones were observed in persistent Graves' disease patients than in newly diagnosed patients, which suggested clonal expansion. Persistent disease showed preferential use of TRBV28, TRBJ1-2 and TRBJ2-5, whereas newly diagnosed disease favored TRBV20-1 and TRBJ2-1. Persistent patients shared more public clonotypes among themselves (more than 2,500) than newly diagnosed patients did (over 950). The study examined only peripheral blood because the primary lesion, thyroid tissue, could not be accessed.

CDR1 and CDR2 (LNHDA, SQIVND) derive from the germline V gene (reference sequence). Germline trimming amounts to 3 bases on V and 2 bases on J, with 7 as the count of junction bases outside the gene matches. The cysteine opens and the phenylalanine closes a CDR3 of 16 amino acids. Left in the record is the CDR3 DNA by itself, 48 bases read in frame from the first base. The library was obtained by multiplex PCR. Sequenced using an Illumina HiSeq 4000. TCR beta libraries were built with iRepertoire HTBI primers and Arm-PCR amplification of CDR3 regions. Before sequencing, the PCR products underwent gel purification. Per the authors' processing: Gene usage analysis of CDR3 amino acid clonotypes used the approximately 62 TRBV and around 14 TRBJ segments found across samples. COPE and FqMerger were used to merge the filtered high-quality paired reads into contigs. BLAST was used to align contigs to IMGT TRBV, TRBD and TRBJ reference genes, and CDR3 was defined according to IMGT. Clonotypes above 0.1% frequency were classified as highly expanded clones. Repertoire diversity was measured by Shannon entropy, and V-J evenness by the Gini coefficient. A clonotype found in more than one individual was treated as public. In-frame beta chains were kept once TCRdb had trimmed the public reads at Q25 with fastp and called clones with MiXCR. Here each entry gathers all rows of one CDR3 protein and keeps the most common genes and DNA. TCRdb assigned the V and J calls; the authors' analysis was not used. The sample table holds 320,000 or so distinct CDR3 sequences, of which 15% to 20% were seen once. The ten largest clonotypes hold about 36% of the sample.

This specimen was peripheral blood mononuclear cells (PBMCs), taken at new diagnosis, from a patient treated with antithyroid drugs. This clonotype was obtained from a female donor with Graves disease. This chain is built from TRBV19 and TRBJ1-5; TRBD1 aligns with 7 central bases. The CDR3 corresponds to CASSITAGTGNQPQHF. The bases are TGTGCCAGTAGTATTACGGCCGGGACAGGCAATCAGCCCCAGCATTTT.